The clone carrying this T cell receptor (beta chain) was seen a handful of times. Trimming removed 4 bases at V and 5 bases at J, with 12 bases between. Germline CDR1 is SQVTM and CDR2 is ANQGSEA. The CDR3 contains 13 residues. Using immunoSEQ multiplex PCR, the repertoire was profiled, and TCRdb retains in-frame clones only, with some absent. The repertoire includes some 80,000 clones, about 73% of them detected once, and around 33% sits in the top ten. The data were obtained in a study of blood T cell repertoires in COVID-19. Followed over time, Seattle patients had been enrolled while infection was active.

Material: peripheral blood. The chain recombines TRBV29-1 with TRBJ1-5, with D unresolved. The sequence derives from a man aged 55 to 70 with COVID-19, enrolled during active disease. The DNA of the CDR3 is TGCAGCGTTGCTCCGGGAAGTGATCAGCCCCAGCATTTT. This codes for CSVAPGSDQPQHF.